This T cell receptor (beta chain) was sequenced for a study of cytomegalovirus exposure and HLA in healthy donors. The study, taken as a whole, reports: A later analysis by the authors found several of the most significant clusters apparently linked to common viral pathogens.

It was healthy bone marrow donors who served as donors. The PCR used 60 Vbeta and 13 Jbeta primers. The table came from immunoSEQ multiplex PCR; TCRdb's copy has only in-frame clones and leaves some out. The sample lists approximately 95,000 clones; around 73% were seen once. On this clone: Its target is unknown.

The CDR3 consists of 12 residues. Germline V gene data show CDR1 as LNHDA and CDR2 as SQIVND (reference sequence). Trimming left V 5 bases short and J 5 bases short, with 6 bases between. The sample comprised PBMCs. The clonotype was recovered from a woman aged 40 to 50 in good health and CMV-seropositive. The V call is TRBV19, the J call TRBJ1-4; D is unclear. The CDR3 protein is CASSSRNEKLFF. The CDR3, as DNA: TGTGCCAGTAGTTCCAGAAATGAAAAACTGTTTTTT. The full variable domain, completed using reference TRBV19 and TRBJ1-4, is DGGITQSPKYLFRKEGQNVTLSCEQNLNHDAMYWYRQDPGQGLRLIYYSQIVNDFQKGDIAEGYSVSREKKESFPLTVTSAQKNPTAFYLCASSSRNEKLFFGSGTQLSVL.